These 17 T cell receptor beta chains were sequenced from one sample in a study of CD8+ T cells in alopecia areata. Sequencing used cDNA as its template, made by extracting RNA and reverse transcribing it. Generated by immunoSEQ multiplex PCR, the TCRdb table keeps only in-frame clones and is missing some. Of 130,000 to 150,000 clones listed, 62% are singletons. Sequencing used CD8+ T cells sorted from blood. All receptors derive from a human donor in good health.

The rearrangement uses TRBV11-2 and TRBJ2-7, with TRBD2 as a possible D gene (5 bases). V gave up 4 bases and J gave up 0 bases, with 7 bases separating them. This CDR3 spans 13 amino acids. Germline CDR1 and CDR2: SGHAT and FQNNGV. The CDR3 reads CASSSGNSYEQYF. CDR3 bases: TGTGCCAGCAGCTCCGGGAACTCCTACGAGCAGTACTTC.

The chain employs TRBV27 and TRBJ2-3; perhaps TRBD1 as D (6 bases). Germline V gives CDR1 MNHEY, CDR2 SMNVEV (reference sequence). Trimming stripped 6 bases from V and 11 bases from J, with 12 bases between. The CDR3 is 11 residues long. The CDR3 sequence: CASSPGHMQYF. CDR3 sequence (DNA): TGTGCCAGCAGCCCGGGACACATGCAGTATTTT.

This chain connects TRBV6-5 to TRBJ1-2, with 7 bases identical to TRBD1. The CDR3 has 15 amino acids. The V and J ends lost 0 bases and 8 bases, in that order; junction bases with no gene match: 9. Germline lookup yields CDR1 MNHEY and CDR2 SVGAGI. CDR3 nucleotides: TGTGCCAGCAGTTACTCACCTACAGGGGAGGACGGCTACACCTTC. This translates into CASSYSPTGEDGYTF.

This clone occurred a few times. The V and J genes are TRBV25-1 and TRBJ2-7, with D possibly being TRBD2 (6 bases). The V end was cut by 5 bases, the J end by 0 bases, with 11 bases between. The CDR3 is 14 amino acids. Germline-derived CDR1 and CDR2 are MGHDK and SYGVNS. This chain's CDR3 is CASSYSGLSYEQYF. The CDR3 nucleotides are TGTGCCAGCAGTTACTCGGGACTCTCCTACGAGCAGTACTTC.

V usage is TRBV20-1 and J usage is TRBJ2-1; D is possibly TRBD2 (5 bases). V lost 1 base and J 8 bases, leaving 6 bases between the germline ends. The CDR3 is 11 residues long. Germline CDR1 DFQATT, CDR2 SNEGSKA (reference sequence). CDR3 in DNA: TGCAGTGCTAGAGTCGGGGATGAGCAGTTCTTC. Protein product: CSARVGDEQFF.

The gene calls are TRBV4-1 and TRBJ2-5, with D possibly being TRBD2 (6 bases). The CDR3 length is 14 residues. V was shortened by 5 bases and J by 2 bases, with 12 bases between the two germline ends. Germline loops: CDR1 MGHRA, CDR2 YSYEKL. CDR3 in DNA: TGCGCCAGCAGCTTTCTGGCGGGGCAAGAGACCCAGTACTTC. Amino acids: CASSFLAGQETQYF.

The genes are TRBV28 and TRBJ2-3, with 8 bases lining up with TRBD2. Trimming took 5 bases from V and 1 from J; bases not matched to a gene: 8. CDR1 and CDR2 (germline): MDHEN, SYDVKM. CDR3 length equals 16 residues. CDR3 coding DNA: TGTGCCAGCAGTCCGGGTGGAGCGGGGGGCACAGATACGCAGTATTTT. It codes for CASSPGGAGGTDTQYF.

V gene TRBV11-2 combines with J gene TRBJ2-3, with D uncertain. V was cut by 2 bases and J by 4 bases, with 4 bases left in between. This CDR3 spans 12 amino acids. Germline V gives CDR1 SGHAT, CDR2 FQNNGV. Written as DNA, the CDR3 is TGTGCCAGCAGCTTATGGGCAGATACGCAGTATTTT. Translating gives CASSLWADTQYF.

The chain is built from TRBV29-1 and TRBJ2-3; 9 bases match TRBD1. CDR3 length: 15 residues. V lost 7 bases to trimming and J lost 4 bases; unmatched junction nucleotides: 12. From germline, CDR1 is SQVTM and CDR2 ANQGSEA. CDR3 bases: TGCAGCGGAATCGGACCGGGACAGGGTTCAGATACGCAGTATTTT. Translating gives CSGIGPGQGSDTQYF.

The chain combines TRBV4-2 with TRBJ2-7, with D possibly TRBD2 on 6 matching bases. Germline loops: CDR1 LGHNA, CDR2 YNFKEQ. V dropped 0 bases and J dropped 4 bases, with 22 bases sitting between them. The CDR3 is 18 amino acids. The CDR3 is CASSQESGSGVGSYEQYF. The CDR3 DNA is TGTGCCAGCAGCCAAGAATCAGGGTCGGGAGTCGGAAGTTACGAGCAGTACTTC.

This clone was seen only a few times. J is TRBJ2-2 and V is TRBV4-1; the match to TRBD2 covers 10 bases. V lost 3 bases and J lost 0; bases outside the gene matches: 13. The CDR3 has 20 residues. From germline, CDR1 is MGHRA and CDR2 YSYEKL. CDR3 in amino acids: CASSQRVTSGKVANTGELFF. The CDR3 coding sequence is TGCGCCAGCAGCCAGAGGGTAACTAGCGGGAAGGTCGCGAACACCGGGGAGCTGTTTTTT.

The chain combines TRBV27 with TRBJ2-1; 15 bases agree with TRBD2. V gave up 4 bases and J gave up 3 bases; unmatched junction bases: 10. Germline CDR1 reads MNHEY; CDR2 reads SMNVEV (reference sequence). This CDR3 has 19 amino acids. The DNA of the CDR3 is TGTGCCAGCAGTTATGGTCACGGACTAGCGGGAGGGGTCTACAATGAGCAGTTCTTC. Translating gives CASSYGHGLAGGVYNEQFF.

V gene TRBV2 combines with J gene TRBJ2-2, with TRBD1 identical over 7 bases. Germline values: CDR1 SNHLY, CDR2 FYNNEI. After removal of 10 bases from V and 5 bases from J, the junction contained 10 bases not matched to a gene. This CDR3 has 14 amino acids. CDR3 in amino acids: CAIRGRLGTGELFF. In DNA form, the CDR3 reads TGTGCCATAAGGGGGCGATTAGGAACCGGGGAGCTGTTTTTT.

J is TRBJ1-1 and V is TRBV5-6; D remains ambiguous. The germline CDR1 and CDR2 sequences are SGHDT and YYEEEE. The CDR3 runs to 12 residues. The V and J ends lost 2 bases and 1 base respectively, with 3 bases between them. CDR3 sequence: CASSFSNTEAFF. In nucleotides, the CDR3 is TGTGCCAGCAGCTTTTCGAACACTGAAGCTTTCTTT.

The chain recombines TRBV4-1 with TRBJ1-5; no firm D call. The germline gives CDR1 MGHRA, CDR2 YSYEKL. V was trimmed by 0 bases and J by 1 base, leaving 7 bases between them. The CDR3 sequence is 15 residues long. The CDR3 loop reads CASSQEGESNQPQHF. CDR3 in DNA: TGCGCCAGCAGCCAAGAAGGTGAGAGCAATCAGCCCCAGCATTTT.

This rearrangement joins TRBV7-9 to TRBJ2-3, with D maybe TRBD2 (6 bases). CDR3 length equals 12 residues. Trimming took off 10 bases at V and 6 bases at J, with 14 bases between the two ends. Per germline, CDR1 SEHNR and CDR2 FQNEAQ (reference sequence). The CDR3: CATSGLADTQYF. The CDR3 DNA follows: TGTGCCACCTCGGGACTGGCGGATACGCAGTATTTT.

The chain combines TRBV7-9 with TRBJ2-1; weak D call: TRBD2 (6 bases). The germline V and J ends were trimmed by 4 bases and 6 bases, with 16 bases remaining between them. This CDR3 comprises 15 residues. CDR1 SEHNR and CDR2 FQNEAQ come from the germline V gene (reference sequence). As DNA, the CDR3 is TGTGCCAGCAGCTCGGGACTGAAGGTGGCCAATGAGCAGTTCTTC. It specifies CASSSGLKVANEQFF.